A selection of T cell receptor beta chains follows, all from one sample in a study of T-cell reconstitution after alpha-beta-depleted transplantation in children. In TCRdb, the PCR reads were re-called with MiXCR into one record per CDR3 protein. The sample contains about 400,000 distinct CDR3 sequences, just over 20% of which appear only once. Source: PBMCs from the stem cell graft donor, taken from the stem cell graft. Every receptor here comes from a human donor who donated a stem cell graft to a child with acute myeloid leukemia. Both conserved end residues are part of each CDR3. Fields, in order: J gene, D gene, clone size, V gene, CDR3 protein, CDR3 DNA. The D gene is left open where the match is weak. A row's size may be missing; if present it is once, few, many or a size class.

TRBJ2-1 TRBD2 few TRBV4-3 CASSYSGRGNSEQFF TGCGCCAGCAGCTATAGCGGGAGGGGTAATAGTGAGCAGTTCTTC
TRBJ2-7 - few TRBV15 CATSSERFDEQYF TGTGCCACCAGCTCAGAGAGGTTCGACGAGCAGTACTTC
TRBJ2-3 - few TRBV24-1 CATSDWDTDTQYF TGTGCCACCAGTGATTGGGACACAGATACGCAGTATTTT
TRBJ2-5 TRBD2 - TRBV5-1 CASSLGTSVAETQYF TGCGCCAGCAGCCTCGGGACTAGCGTTGCGGAGACCCAGTACTTC
TRBJ2-1 - many TRBV29-1 CSVELGIRYNEQFF TGCAGCGTTGAATTGGGGATCCGATACAATGAGCAGTTCTTC
TRBJ2-3 - - TRBV6-1 CASSGRGRHTQYF TGTGCCAGCAGTGGCCGGGGCCGACATACGCAGTATTTT
TRBJ2-1 TRBD1 many TRBV12-3/TRBV12-4 CASSLRTGGGNNEQFF TGTGCCAGCAGCCTCCGGACAGGGGGCGGAAACAATGAGCAGTTCTTC
TRBJ1-1 - few TRBV20-1 CSTGRTNTEAFF TGCAGTACGGGCCGTACAAACACTGAAGCTTTCTTT
TRBJ2-5 TRBD1 - TRBV4-1 CASSQGVTGATKTQYF TGCGCCAGCAGCCAAGGGGTGACAGGGGCCACGAAGACCCAGTACTTC
TRBJ2-3 - few TRBV6-5 CASSYVGTSDTQYF TGTGCCAGCAGTTATGTAGGAACCTCAGATACGCAGTATTTT
TRBJ1-5 - - TRBV7-2 CASSLGPRGTQPQHF TGTGCCAGCAGCTTAGGACCTAGGGGTACTCAGCCCCAGCATTTT
TRBJ2-1 TRBD2 many TRBV20-1 CSASTGLAGGNEQFF TGCAGTGCTAGCACGGGACTAGCGGGAGGCAATGAGCAGTTCTTC
TRBJ2-7 TRBD1 - TRBV10-2 CASRQGLYEQYF TGCGCCAGCAGACAGGGGCTCTACGAGCAGTACTTC
TRBJ2-1 TRBD2 few TRBV5-1 CASSLAWLAGGQFF TGCGCCAGCAGCTTGGCTTGGCTAGCGGGAGGGCAGTTCTTC
TRBJ2-3 - many TRBV29-1 CRYKYDTDTQYF TGCCGGTACAAGTACGACACAGATACGCAGTATTTT
TRBJ2-7 - - TRBV7-6 CASSLELSGGGTYEQYF TGTGCCAGCAGCTTGGAACTTAGCGGAGGGGGCACCTACGAGCAGTACTTC
TRBJ2-7 - few TRBV4-1 CASSQGTEGSYEQYF TGCGCCAGCAGCCAAGGGACAGAAGGCTCCTACGAGCAGTACTTC
TRBJ2-1 - many TRBV20-1 CSARPLALPYNEQFF TGCAGTGCTAGACCCCTTGCTCTCCCCTACAATGAGCAGTTCTTC
TRBJ2-2 TRBD2 - TRBV12-3/TRBV12-4 CASSFGLAGGPTNTGELFF TGTGCCAGCAGTTTCGGGCTAGCGGGAGGGCCGACAAACACCGGGGAGCTGTTTTTT
TRBJ1-2 TRBD1 - TRBV27 CASSLGTGGVGYTF TGTGCCAGCAGCCTAGGGACAGGGGGCGTTGGCTACACCTTC
TRBJ2-7 TRBD1 - TRBV5-1 CASSLRPTDRGDEQYF TGCGCCAGCAGCTTGAGACCAACCGACAGGGGGGACGAGCAGTACTTC
TRBJ1-6 - few TRBV20-1 CSAGSYNSPLHF TGCAGTGCTGGTAGTTATAATTCACCCCTCCACTTT
TRBJ1-5 TRBD1 - TRBV12-3/TRBV12-4 CASVGTGGWQPQHF TGTGCCAGTGTGGGGACAGGGGGCTGGCAGCCCCAGCATTTT
TRBJ2-1 - - TRBV12-3/TRBV12-4 CASSFRQVVGDEQFF TGTGCCAGCAGTTTCCGGCAGGTCGTTGGAGATGAGCAGTTCTTC
TRBJ2-5 - - TRBV7-3 CASSLGTGRQETQYF TGTGCCAGCAGCTTAGGAACAGGGCGGCAAGAGACCCAGTACTTC
TRBJ2-1 TRBD2 few TRBV12-5 CASGLAPTSGSWYNEQFF TGTGCTAGTGGTTTGGCTCCGACTAGCGGGAGTTGGTACAATGAGCAGTTCTTC
TRBJ2-7 TRBD1 many TRBV25-1 CASSRSGDSYEQYF TGTGCCAGCTCTAGGTCAGGGGACAGCTACGAGCAGTACTTC
TRBJ1-2 - many TRBV20-1 CSASFRLMGGYTF TGCAGTGCTAGTTTCCGACTAATGGGTGGCTACACCTTC
TRBJ2-7 TRBD2 - TRBV28 CASTGLAGAYEQYF TGTGCCAGTACGGGACTAGCGGGAGCCTACGAGCAGTACTTC
TRBJ1-1 - few TRBV12-3/TRBV12-4 CASSPTDGPLNTEAFF TGTGCCAGCAGTCCGACGGACGGACCTTTGAACACTGAAGCTTTCTTT
TRBJ2-7 - - TRBV19 CASSRYGTYEQYF TGTGCCAGTAGTAGGTACGGGACTTACGAGCAGTACTTC
TRBJ2-1 TRBD1 - TRBV20-1 CSARARSGTVGGEQFF TGCAGTGCTAGAGCTCGATCCGGGACAGTAGGAGGTGAGCAGTTCTTC
TRBJ2-5 TRBD1 - TRBV12-3/TRBV12-4 CASSQTGGNSETQYF TGTGCCAGCAGTCAGACAGGGGGAAATTCAGAGACCCAGTACTTC
TRBJ2-1 - many TRBV7-3 CASSLNNEQFF TGTGCCAGCAGTTTAAACAATGAGCAGTTCTTC
TRBJ2-1 - many TRBV6-5 CASSYPPGVAADNEQFF TGTGCCAGCAGTTACCCCCCGGGGGTAGCGGCAGACAATGAGCAGTTCTTC
TRBJ1-4 - - TRBV12-3/TRBV12-4 CASRREAGIGGKLFF TGTGCCAGCAGACGCGAAGCCGGGATCGGGGGAAAACTGTTTTTT
TRBJ2-5 - - TRBV28 CAAIRRGGVGTQYF TGTGCGGCTATAAGGCGTGGGGGAGTTGGGACCCAGTACTTC
TRBJ2-4 TRBD2 few TRBV20-1 CRGTSGNDEYF TGCAGGGGGACTAGCGGAAATGACGAGTACTTC
TRBJ2-7 - few TRBV5-6 CASSLGGRQGHEQYF TGTGCCAGCAGCTTGGGAGGAAGGCAGGGACACGAGCAGTACTTC
TRBJ2-1 TRBD1 - TRBV5-1 CASGSTGAYNEQFF TGCGCCAGCGGCTCGACAGGGGCATACAATGAGCAGTTCTTC
TRBJ1-1 - few TRBV5-1 CASTRNTEAFF TGCGCCAGCACAAGAAACACTGAAGCTTTCTTT
TRBJ2-3 - - TRBV15 CATRPRQSTDTQYF TGTGCCACCAGGCCCCGACAGAGCACAGATACGCAGTATTTT
TRBJ2-1 - - TRBV12-3/TRBV12-4 CASGSSGAYNEQFF TGTGCCAGCGGTAGTAGCGGAGCCTACAATGAGCAGTTCTTC
TRBJ2-3 - few TRBV25-1 CASSDGFGQPEGDTQYF TGTGCCAGCAGTGACGGGTTTGGGCAGCCTGAAGGAGATACGCAGTATTTT
TRBJ2-7 TRBD2 - TRBV5-1 CASTDRARTSGSLRYEQYF TGCGCCAGTACGGACAGGGCCCGGACTAGCGGGAGTCTCCGCTACGAGCAGTACTTC
TRBJ1-3 - - TRBV12-3/TRBV12-4 CASSPIRTVSGNTIYF TGTGCCAGCAGTCCCATAAGGACAGTCTCTGGAAACACCATATATTTT
TRBJ2-1 - few TRBV24-1 CATSGTGSSYNEQFF TGTGCCACCAGTGGTACGGGGAGCTCCTACAATGAGCAGTTCTTC
TRBJ2-7 - few TRBV16 CASSQFSYTSYEQYF TGTGCCAGCAGCCAATTTAGCTATACCAGCTACGAGCAGTACTTC
TRBJ2-5 - few TRBV9 CASSGGLQETQYF TGTGCCAGCAGCGGAGGATTGCAAGAGACCCAGTACTTC
TRBJ2-3 - many TRBV4-3 CASEASRGADTQYF TGCGCCAGCGAGGCTAGCAGAGGCGCAGATACGCAGTATTTT
TRBJ2-1 - many TRBV29-1 CSVEGTAYNEQFF TGCAGCGTTGAAGGGACAGCTTACAATGAGCAGTTCTTC
TRBJ1-5 - few TRBV27 CASSQYRDMQPQHF TGTGCCAGCAGCCAATACAGGGACATGCAGCCCCAGCATTTT
TRBJ2-1 TRBD2 - TRBV9 CASSVASGNIWSNEQFF TGTGCCAGCAGCGTAGCTAGCGGGAATATCTGGTCCAATGAGCAGTTCTTC
TRBJ2-7 - many TRBV29-1 CSVGWAGREQYF TGCAGCGTTGGGTGGGCAGGACGGGAGCAGTACTTC
TRBJ2-5 - - TRBV12-3/TRBV12-4 CASSLIQEGETQYF TGTGCCAGCAGTTTAATCCAGGAGGGGGAGACCCAGTACTTC